Listed below are T cell receptor beta chains from one sample, sequenced in a study of T cells after yellow fever vaccination. TCRdb recomputed calls from the 5' RACE reads with MiXCR, one row per CDR3 protein. The sample carries roughly 500,000 distinct CDR3 sequences, 15% to 20% recorded once. The specimen was PBMCs, collected 15 days after the yellow fever booster vaccination. These TCRs come from a man aged 30 to 39 who received the YFV17D yellow fever vaccine. Each CDR3 is given with its conserved first and last residue. D genes are given only for firm matches. For some rows the clone size is stated as once, few or many, or as a class when expanded; others skip it.

d_gene: TRBD2; j_gene: TRBJ2-1; abundance: few; v_gene: TRBV5-1; CDR3aa: CASSFLAGTDEQFF; CDR3nt: TGCGCCAGCAGCTTCCTAGCGGGAACGGATGAGCAGTTCTTC
d_gene: .; j_gene: TRBJ2-2; abundance: many; v_gene: TRBV15; CDR3aa: CATSSPPSGRVAGELFF; CDR3nt: TGTGCCACCAGCAGCCCCCCTTCGGGTAGAGTGGCCGGGGAGCTGTTTTTT
d_gene: TRBD1; j_gene: TRBJ2-2; abundance: few; v_gene: TRBV18; CDR3aa: CASAVDRRNTGELFF; CDR3nt: TGTGCCAGCGCCGTGGACAGGCGGAACACCGGGGAGCTGTTTTTT
d_gene: .; j_gene: TRBJ2-2; abundance: .; v_gene: TRBV20-1; CDR3aa: CSALLANTGELFF; CDR3nt: TGCAGTGCGCTACTAGCGAACACCGGGGAGCTGTTTTTT
d_gene: TRBD1; j_gene: TRBJ1-2; abundance: .; v_gene: TRBV7-2; CDR3aa: CASSLHSPGQGGGYTF; CDR3nt: TGTGCCAGCAGCCTGCATTCCCCGGGACAGGGGGGCGGCTACACCTTC
d_gene: .; j_gene: TRBJ2-3; abundance: .; v_gene: TRBV4-3; CDR3aa: CASSQDRGEDTQYF; CDR3nt: TGCGCCAGCAGCCAAGACAGGGGGGAAGATACGCAGTATTTT
d_gene: .; j_gene: TRBJ2-6; abundance: few; v_gene: TRBV6-5; CDR3aa: CASSLKVGIWLLTF; CDR3nt: TGTGCCAGCAGTTTGAAGGTGGGAATCTGGCTCCTGACTTTC
d_gene: .; j_gene: TRBJ2-3; abundance: few; v_gene: TRBV7-7; CDR3aa: CASSPSGSSVTDTQYF; CDR3nt: TGTGCTAGCAGCCCATCGGGGTCTAGCGTCACAGATACGCAGTATTTT
d_gene: TRBD1; j_gene: TRBJ1-1; abundance: .; v_gene: TRBV20-1; CDR3aa: CSARDRQGKNTEAFF; CDR3nt: TGCAGTGCTAGAGATCGACAGGGGAAAAACACTGAAGCTTTCTTT
d_gene: TRBD2; j_gene: TRBJ2-1; abundance: few; v_gene: TRBV27; CDR3aa: CASSVRLAGGYEQFF; CDR3nt: TGTGCCAGCAGTGTTCGACTAGCGGGAGGCTATGAGCAGTTCTTC
d_gene: .; j_gene: TRBJ2-1; abundance: few; v_gene: TRBV6-1; CDR3aa: CASNLGAKNEQFF; CDR3nt: TGTGCCAGCAACCTGGGTGCGAAGAATGAGCAGTTCTTC
d_gene: TRBD1; j_gene: TRBJ2-1; abundance: few; v_gene: TRBV6-2/TRBV6-3; CDR3aa: CASSDQVRDSSYNEQFF; CDR3nt: TGTGCCAGCAGTGATCAAGTTCGGGACAGCTCCTACAATGAGCAGTTCTTC
d_gene: .; j_gene: TRBJ2-1; abundance: once; v_gene: TRBV4-3; CDR3aa: CASSQVERLYNEQFF; CDR3nt: TGCGCCAGCAGCCAAGTAGAAAGACTGTACAATGAGCAGTTCTTC
d_gene: .; j_gene: TRBJ2-1; abundance: .; v_gene: TRBV6-1; CDR3aa: CASSDGPIGQFF; CDR3nt: TGTGCCAGCAGTGATGGTCCGATCGGGCAGTTCTTC
d_gene: .; j_gene: TRBJ2-7; abundance: few; v_gene: TRBV28; CDR3aa: CASSLILAAPNEQYF; CDR3nt: TGTGCCAGCAGTTTGATTTTGGCGGCCCCAAACGAGCAGTACTTC
d_gene: .; j_gene: TRBJ2-7; abundance: few; v_gene: TRBV20-1; CDR3aa: CSARDRGEQYF; CDR3nt: TGCAGTGCTAGAGACAGGGGTGAGCAGTACTTC
d_gene: TRBD2; j_gene: TRBJ2-7; abundance: .; v_gene: TRBV5-1; CDR3aa: CASSYTSGRNYEQYF; CDR3nt: TGCGCCAGCAGCTATACTAGCGGGAGGAACTACGAGCAGTACTTC
d_gene: TRBD2; j_gene: TRBJ2-1; abundance: .; v_gene: TRBV5-5; CDR3aa: CASSGGLAGGDSYNEQFF; CDR3nt: TGTGCCAGCAGCGGGGGACTAGCGGGAGGGGATTCCTACAATGAGCAGTTCTTC
d_gene: .; j_gene: TRBJ2-1; abundance: .; v_gene: TRBV20-1; CDR3aa: CSASLELGNNEQFF; CDR3nt: TGCAGTGCTAGTTTGGAGTTAGGCAACAATGAGCAGTTCTTC
d_gene: .; j_gene: TRBJ2-7; abundance: .; v_gene: TRBV12-3/TRBV12-4; CDR3aa: CASTKLGLGHEQYF; CDR3nt: TGTGCCAGCACCAAGCTAGGACTGGGCCACGAGCAGTACTTC
d_gene: TRBD1; j_gene: TRBJ1-1; abundance: .; v_gene: TRBV7-2; CDR3aa: CASSLPRLTGVAFF; CDR3nt: TGTGCCAGCAGCTTACCCCGCCTTACAGGGGTGGCTTTCTTT
d_gene: TRBD2; j_gene: TRBJ2-5; abundance: .; v_gene: TRBV27; CDR3aa: CASSSSSGMGETQYF; CDR3nt: TGTGCCAGCAGTTCGTCTAGCGGGATGGGAGAGACCCAGTACTTC
d_gene: .; j_gene: TRBJ2-5; abundance: few; v_gene: TRBV6-1; CDR3aa: CASSPRAGIRETQYF; CDR3nt: TGTGCCAGCAGTCCTAGAGCGGGTATTAGAGAGACCCAGTACTTC
d_gene: .; j_gene: TRBJ2-3; abundance: few; v_gene: TRBV19; CDR3aa: CAAGRGVRTDTQYF; CDR3nt: TGTGCCGCCGGGCGTGGTGTCCGCACAGATACGCAGTATTTT
d_gene: .; j_gene: TRBJ2-1; abundance: few; v_gene: TRBV5-1; CDR3aa: CASSMDRGYFDEQFF; CDR3nt: TGCGCCAGCAGCATGGATCGGGGCTACTTTGATGAGCAGTTCTTC
d_gene: TRBD2; j_gene: TRBJ2-2; abundance: .; v_gene: TRBV20-1; CDR3aa: CSARATSGGTGELFF; CDR3nt: TGCAGTGCTAGAGCCACTAGCGGAGGGACCGGGGAGCTGTTTTTT
d_gene: .; j_gene: TRBJ1-5; abundance: few; v_gene: TRBV6-6; CDR3aa: CASSSEWGQPQHF; CDR3nt: TGTGCCAGCAGTTCAGAGTGGGGACAGCCCCAGCATTTT
d_gene: .; j_gene: TRBJ2-5; abundance: few; v_gene: TRBV20-1; CDR3aa: CSASKTVEETQYF; CDR3nt: TGCAGTGCTAGCAAAACAGTCGAAGAGACCCAGTACTTC
d_gene: .; j_gene: TRBJ2-2; abundance: few; v_gene: TRBV7-6; CDR3aa: CASSLRVSGRTGELFF; CDR3nt: TGTGCCAGCAGCCTCCGAGTTTCGGGACGGACCGGGGAGCTGTTTTTT
d_gene: TRBD2; j_gene: TRBJ2-4; abundance: few; v_gene: TRBV10-2; CDR3aa: CASSDPGGGPGNIQYF; CDR3nt: TGCGCCAGCAGTGACCCGGGAGGTGGGCCGGGAAACATTCAGTACTTC
d_gene: .; j_gene: TRBJ2-2; abundance: once; v_gene: TRBV12-3/TRBV12-4; CDR3aa: CASRGGGSLTTGELFF; CDR3nt: TGTGCCAGCAGGGGGGGCGGGAGTCTTACTACCGGGGAGCTGTTTTTT
d_gene: TRBD2; j_gene: TRBJ2-1; abundance: few; v_gene: TRBV11-3; CDR3aa: CASSPGTSGNHEQFF; CDR3nt: TGTGCCAGCAGCCCCGGGACTAGCGGGAACCATGAGCAGTTCTTC
d_gene: TRBD2; j_gene: TRBJ2-2; abundance: .; v_gene: TRBV20-1; CDR3aa: CSARDMSSGTGELFF; CDR3nt: TGCAGTGCTAGAGATATGTCTAGCGGCACCGGGGAGCTGTTTTTT
d_gene: .; j_gene: TRBJ2-3; abundance: few; v_gene: TRBV5-5; CDR3aa: CASSFWQGATDTQYF; CDR3nt: TGTGCCAGCAGCTTTTGGCAGGGAGCGACAGATACGCAGTATTTT
d_gene: TRBD2; j_gene: TRBJ2-1; abundance: .; v_gene: TRBV20-1; CDR3aa: CSARTSGRFSSYNEQFF; CDR3nt: TGCAGTGCTAGAACTAGCGGGAGGTTCAGCTCCTACAATGAGCAGTTCTTC
d_gene: .; j_gene: TRBJ1-5; abundance: few; v_gene: TRBV6-4; CDR3aa: CASSREYQDNQPQHF; CDR3nt: TGTGCCAGCAGCCGGGAGTATCAGGACAATCAGCCCCAGCATTTT
d_gene: .; j_gene: TRBJ2-5; abundance: .; v_gene: TRBV18; CDR3aa: CASSSGSRETQYF; CDR3nt: TGTGCCAGCTCTAGTGGGAGCCGGGAGACCCAGTACTTC
d_gene: .; j_gene: TRBJ2-1; abundance: few; v_gene: TRBV15; CDR3aa: CATSRVGTGSYNEQFF; CDR3nt: TGTGCCACCAGCAGAGTAGGGACGGGCTCCTACAATGAGCAGTTCTTC
d_gene: .; j_gene: TRBJ2-7; abundance: .; v_gene: TRBV20-1; CDR3aa: CSARGRFSYEQYF; CDR3nt: TGCAGTGCTAGGGGACGGTTCTCCTACGAGCAGTACTTC
d_gene: .; j_gene: TRBJ1-4; abundance: few; v_gene: TRBV7-2; CDR3aa: CASSYQLNEKLFF; CDR3nt: TGTGCCAGCAGCTACCAGCTTAATGAAAAACTGTTTTTT
d_gene: TRBD2; j_gene: TRBJ2-7; abundance: few; v_gene: TRBV9; CDR3aa: CASSVAVAGGRNEQYF; CDR3nt: TGTGCCAGCAGCGTAGCAGTGGCGGGAGGGAGGAACGAGCAGTACTTC
d_gene: .; j_gene: TRBJ2-7; abundance: few; v_gene: TRBV27; CDR3aa: CASSLFAVGQQDYEQYF; CDR3nt: TGTGCCAGCAGTTTGTTTGCCGTTGGACAGCAAGATTACGAGCAGTACTTC
d_gene: .; j_gene: TRBJ2-5; abundance: few; v_gene: TRBV20-1; CDR3aa: CSALDNQETQYF; CDR3nt: TGCAGTGCTTTGGACAATCAAGAGACCCAGTACTTC
d_gene: .; j_gene: TRBJ2-2; abundance: .; v_gene: TRBV20-1; CDR3aa: CSARVDYIPNTGELFF; CDR3nt: TGCAGTGCTAGAGTAGACTATATACCGAACACCGGGGAGCTGTTTTTT
d_gene: TRBD1; j_gene: TRBJ2-1; abundance: many; v_gene: TRBV20-1; CDR3aa: CSAIGGESYNEQFF; CDR3nt: TGCAGTGCTATAGGGGGCGAATCCTACAATGAGCAGTTCTTC